This T cell receptor (beta chain) stems from a study of blood T cell repertoires in COVID-19. Generated by immunoSEQ multiplex PCR, the TCRdb table keeps only in-frame clones and is missing some. Among 300,000 to 450,000 clones, approximately 77% were seen once, and the ten largest hold roughly 1.1%. The CDR3 runs to 15 residues. J was trimmed by 0 bases and V by 4 bases; bases with no gene match: 3. CDR1 is WSHSY, CDR2 SAAADI, per germline. The TCR comes from a human donor with acute or convalescent COVID-19. The donor label of this sample is uncertain. Sequencing was carried out using peripheral blood. The chain is built from TRBV10-2 and TRBJ1-5; the match to TRBD1 covers 7 bases. In DNA form, the CDR3 reads TGCGCCAGCAGTGCCGGGACAGCTAGCAATCAGCCCCAGCATTTT. This codes for CASSAGTASNQPQHF.